A selection of T cell receptor beta chains follows, all from one sample in a study of T cell repertoires in cytomegalovirus infection. One entry per CDR3 protein, called by TCRdb with MiXCR from the reads. The table shows some 180,000 distinct CDR3 sequences, with 17% occurring only once. Source material: CD8+ T cells from PBMCs. Source of these receptors: a human donor in good health (CMV status not recorded). Some clones in this sample may be carry-over from other donors' samples. Both conserved end residues are part of each CDR3. Fields, in order: CDR3 length, V gene, clone size, D gene, J gene, CDR3 DNA, CDR3 protein. The D gene is left open where the match is weak. Clone size is not always given. Where it is, it says once, few, many or a class for expanded clones.

length: 16
V: TRBV11-2
size: few
D: .
J: TRBJ1-4
DNA: TGTGCCAGCAGCTCTCCCCAGTGGGGGAATGGCGAAAAACTGTTTTTT
CDR3: CASSSPQWGNGEKLFF

length: 16
V: TRBV6-2/TRBV6-3
size: .
D: TRBD2
J: TRBJ2-7
DNA: TGTGCCAGCAGTTACTCGGGACTAGCGGGCGGCTACGAGCAGTACTTC
CDR3: CASSYSGLAGGYEQYF

length: 16
V: TRBV6-6
size: few
D: .
J: TRBJ2-7
DNA: TGTGCCAGCAGTTACTCACGAACGGGGATCTTATACGAGCAGTACTTC
CDR3: CASSYSRTGILYEQYF

length: 15
V: TRBV11-2
size: few
D: TRBD1
J: TRBJ1-1
DNA: TGTGCCAGCAGCTTAGAGCTCCAGGGGGACACTGAAGCTTTCTTT
CDR3: CASSLELQGDTEAFF

length: 18
V: TRBV7-8
size: few
D: TRBD2
J: TRBJ2-7
DNA: TGTGCCAGCAGCTTAGCGGGGACTAGCGGGGGGTCCTCCTACGAGCAGTACTTC
CDR3: CASSLAGTSGGSSYEQYF

length: 14
V: TRBV27
size: .
D: TRBD2
J: TRBJ2-3
DNA: TGTGCCAGCAGTTTTGGTAGCGGGGGGGACACGCAGTATTTT
CDR3: CASSFGSGGDTQYF

length: 12
V: TRBV12-3/TRBV12-4
size: .
D: .
J: TRBJ2-7
DNA: TGTGCCAGCAGTTTCAGCGACTACGAGCAGTACTTC
CDR3: CASSFSDYEQYF

length: 12
V: TRBV2
size: .
D: .
J: TRBJ2-1
DNA: TGTGCCAGCAGTGAACGCTACAATGAGCAGTTCTTC
CDR3: CASSERYNEQFF

length: 13
V: TRBV25-1
size: few
D: TRBD1
J: TRBJ1-4
DNA: TGTGCCGCCGGGACAGTAACTAATGAAAAACTGTTTTTT
CDR3: CAAGTVTNEKLFF

length: 12
V: TRBV2
size: few
D: .
J: TRBJ2-7
DNA: TGTGCCAGCAAGGGGGGGGTCTACGAGCAGTACTTC
CDR3: CASKGGVYEQYF

length: 19
V: TRBV7-2
size: many
D: .
J: TRBJ1-5
DNA: TGTGCCAGCAGCTTCCCAGCCTTTTGGGTCAAAACCAGCAATCAGCCCCAGCATTTT
CDR3: CASSFPAFWVKTSNQPQHF

length: 14
V: TRBV30
size: few
D: TRBD1
J: TRBJ1-1
DNA: TGTGCCTGGAGTTCCCGGACAGGGATCCCTGAAGCTTTCTTT
CDR3: CAWSSRTGIPEAFF

length: 16
V: TRBV12-5
size: few
D: TRBD1
J: TRBJ1-5
DNA: TGTGCTAGTAGAACTACTGACAGGGGAAGGGGTCAGCCCCAGCATTTT
CDR3: CASRTTDRGRGQPQHF

length: 14
V: TRBV6-2/TRBV6-3
size: .
D: TRBD1
J: TRBJ2-3
DNA: TGTGCCAGCAGTGGGGACAGGGCATCAGATACGCAGTATTTT
CDR3: CASSGDRASDTQYF

length: 12
V: TRBV29-1
size: .
D: .
J: TRBJ1-2
DNA: TGCAGCGTTCTAACAGGGAACTATGGCTACACCTTC
CDR3: CSVLTGNYGYTF

length: 17
V: TRBV11-2
size: .
D: TRBD2
J: TRBJ2-3
DNA: TGTGCCAGCAGCTTAGTGGGACTAGCGGGGGGGCAAGATACGCAGTATTTT
CDR3: CASSLVGLAGGQDTQYF

length: 15
V: TRBV6-2/TRBV6-3
size: few
D: .
J: TRBJ1-1
DNA: TGTGCCAGCAGTTACGGTTGGCAAGCGAACACTGAAGCTTTCTTT
CDR3: CASSYGWQANTEAFF